The clone carrying this T cell receptor (beta chain) has a handful of counts. Its antigen is as yet unknown. The data stem from a study of blood T cells in healthy people across ages. General study points: With donor CMV status unknown, expanded clonotype changes were possibly confounded.

Between the trimmed V and J ends, which lost 0 bases and 2 bases, there was a span of 8 bases. The CDR3 extends over 14 amino acids. Germline V gene sequence: CDR1 SGDLS, CDR2 YYNGEE. Alongside a J-beta primer mix, a sample-barcoded 5' primer served in a second PCR lasting about 7 to 11 cycles. TCRdb re-called the 5' RACE reads with MiXCR, one entry per CDR3 protein. The sample records 350,000 to 450,000 distinct CDR3 sequences, approximately 51% being singletons. The TCR originated in a man in his 60s in good health. Sequenced material: blood. This rearrangement joins TRBV9 to TRBJ2-5, with a weak D call TRBD2 (5 bases). The CDR3 sequence is CASSVEGLQETQYF. The CDR3 nucleotides read TGTGCCAGCAGCGTAGAAGGACTTCAAGAGACCCAGTACTTC.